This paragraph covers one TCR beta chain sequence. Germline V lookup: CDR1 LNHDA, CDR2 SQIVND (reference sequence). CDR3 size: 15 residues. After removal of 3 bases from V and 5 bases from J, the junction contained 9 bases not matched to a gene. This sample is part of a study of blood T cell repertoires in COVID-19. In the study overall: Donors in the United States, Italy and Spain gave samples during acute or convalescent COVID-19.

Only in-frame clones appear in the TCRdb table, and some are missing; sequencing was by immunoSEQ multiplex PCR. The data hold around 140,000 clones, with around 88% observed a single time. Sequenced: peripheral blood. The J gene is TRBJ2-5, the V gene TRBV19, with 7 bases fitting TRBD2. This receptor was identified in a man between 60 and 75 years old with COVID-19, enrolled during active disease. Here the CDR3 DNA reads TGTGCCAGTAGTATCCATGGGGGGGAAGGTGAGACCCAGTACTTC. Its translation is CASSIHGGEGETQYF.